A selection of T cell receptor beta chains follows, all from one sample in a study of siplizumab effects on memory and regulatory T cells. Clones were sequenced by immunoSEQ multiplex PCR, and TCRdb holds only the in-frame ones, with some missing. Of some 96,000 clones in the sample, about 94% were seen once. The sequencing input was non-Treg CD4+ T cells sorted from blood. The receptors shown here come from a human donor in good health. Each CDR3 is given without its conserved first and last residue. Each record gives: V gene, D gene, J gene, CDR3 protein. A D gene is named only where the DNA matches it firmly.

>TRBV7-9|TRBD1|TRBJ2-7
ASRQDRAAYEQY
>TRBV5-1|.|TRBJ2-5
ASSLNGGFETQY
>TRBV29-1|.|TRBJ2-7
SVEDGSSYEQY
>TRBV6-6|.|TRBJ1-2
ASSYSSPNHYGYT
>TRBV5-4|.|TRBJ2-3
ASSLRWAGSTDTQY
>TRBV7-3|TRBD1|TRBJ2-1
ASSPFGQGEQF
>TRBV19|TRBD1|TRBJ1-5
ASSLGQANNQPQH
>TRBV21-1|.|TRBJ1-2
ASTSRRTGGSNYGYT
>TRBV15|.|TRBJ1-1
ATTKRRPGDPT
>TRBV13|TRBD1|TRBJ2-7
ASSREFGTGAGEQY
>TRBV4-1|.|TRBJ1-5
ASSQVAQKGNQPQH
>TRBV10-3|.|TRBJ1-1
AISDLIKAF
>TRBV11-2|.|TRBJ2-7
ASSLAPEFEQY
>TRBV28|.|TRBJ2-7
ASSRGAQLYEQY
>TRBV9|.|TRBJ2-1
ASSVLGISVYNEQF
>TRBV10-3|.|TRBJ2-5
AISESSGVGQETQY
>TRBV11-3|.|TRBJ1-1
ASSVTKDTEAF
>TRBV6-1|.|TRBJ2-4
ASSLAGAKNIQY
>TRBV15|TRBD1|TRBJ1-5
ATSGTVQGPQH
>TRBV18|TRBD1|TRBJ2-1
ASSRGQDNEQF
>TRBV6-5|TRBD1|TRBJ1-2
ASSYGQGVGYT
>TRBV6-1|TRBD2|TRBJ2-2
ASSWLAGTGELF
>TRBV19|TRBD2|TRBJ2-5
ASSTVLAGGPGETQY
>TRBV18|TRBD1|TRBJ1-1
ASSPGTGGMNTEAF
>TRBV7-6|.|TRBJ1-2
ASSPTSANYGYT
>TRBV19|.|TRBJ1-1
ASSIIMTQTNTEAF
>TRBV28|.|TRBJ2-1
ASSSLGVDEQF
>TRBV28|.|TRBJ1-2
ASSLPSLGLANYGYT
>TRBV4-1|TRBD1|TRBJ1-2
ASSPPRPQGIYGYT
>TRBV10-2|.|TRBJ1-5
ASSDMGGQPQH
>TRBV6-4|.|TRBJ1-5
ASSEGGANQPQH
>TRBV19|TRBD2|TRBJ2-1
ASSIPPKSGRAPFLEQF
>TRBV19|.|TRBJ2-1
ASSIVGSPGNEQF
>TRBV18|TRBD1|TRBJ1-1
ASSAKQGAGTTEAF
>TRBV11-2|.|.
ASSFGRVYEQY
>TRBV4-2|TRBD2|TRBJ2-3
ASSTPGGGSTDTQY
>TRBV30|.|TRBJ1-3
AWRKVLGTASGNTIY
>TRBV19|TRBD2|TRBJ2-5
ASSTSGRETQY
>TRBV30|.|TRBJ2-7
AWSARGPQGEQY
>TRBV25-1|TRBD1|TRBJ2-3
ASSESGRGQRDTQY
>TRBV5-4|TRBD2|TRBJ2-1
ASSPTGTSPYNEQF
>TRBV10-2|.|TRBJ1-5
ASSVDLWQPQH
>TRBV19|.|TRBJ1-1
ASRVPHTEAF
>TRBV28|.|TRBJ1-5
ASSLNVGSGNQPQH
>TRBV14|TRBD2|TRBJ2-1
ASSLRQIPGSGRAAYNEQF
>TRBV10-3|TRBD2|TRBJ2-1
AISEYKREMRNEQF
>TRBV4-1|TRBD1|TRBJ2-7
ASSRQEPGQSSYEQY
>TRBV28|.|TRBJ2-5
ASSYPGQGGETQY
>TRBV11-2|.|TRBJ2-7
ASSLGQRYEQY